The rows below give T cell receptor beta chains drawn from one sample of a study of cytomegalovirus exposure and HLA in healthy donors. Clones were read by immunoSEQ multiplex PCR, and TCRdb kept only the in-frame ones, dropping some. The data contain roughly 140,000 clones, roughly 82% of them singletons. The sample taken for sequencing was PBMCs. All receptors derive from a man aged 25 to 45 in good health and CMV-seropositive. Each CDR3 is given with its conserved first and last residue. D genes are given only for firm matches. Part of the rows lack a size; the others show once, few, many or a class for expanded clones.

j_gene | v_gene | abundance | d_gene | CDR3aa | CDR3nt
TRBJ1-5 | TRBV7-2 | . | . | CASSLNRVSSQPQHF | TGTGCCAGCAGCTTAAACAGGGTTTCATCGCAGCCCCAGCATTTT
TRBJ1-3 | TRBV6-5 | . | . | CASSQSLEGNTIYF | TGTGCCAGCAGCCAGTCGTTGGAGGGAAACACCATATATTTT
TRBJ2-7 | TRBV11-2 | . | . | CASSLDRGYEQYF | TGTGCCAGCAGCTTAGACAGGGGCTACGAGCAGTACTTC
TRBJ2-1 | TRBV28 | . | TRBD2 | CASSQKSGRGYNEQFF | TGTGCCAGCAGCCAAAAAAGCGGGAGGGGGTACAATGAGCAGTTCTTC
TRBJ1-2 | TRBV14 | . | TRBD1 | CASSLPGGTPYGYTF | TGTGCCAGCAGCCTGCCAGGGGGAACCCCCTATGGCTACACCTTC
TRBJ1-5 | TRBV23-1 | . | . | CASSSRASNQPQHF | TGCGCCAGCAGTAGTCGAGCTAGCAATCAGCCCCAGCATTTC
TRBJ1-3 | TRBV27 | . | . | CASSLSANSGNTIYF | TGTGCCAGCAGTTTATCAGCCAACTCTGGAAACACCATATATTTT
TRBJ2-5 | TRBV7-2 | . | TRBD2 | CASSLGGRGKETQYF | TGTGCCAGCAGCTTAGGGGGGAGGGGAAAAGAGACCCAGTACTTC
TRBJ2-7 | TRBV7-6 | . | . | CASSLVPSYEQYF | TGTGCCAGCAGCTTAGTACCCAGCTACGAGCAGTACTTC
TRBJ2-3 | TRBV29-1 | . | TRBD2 | CSVDSGGLGDTQYF | TGCAGCGTTGATAGCGGGGGTTTAGGAGATACGCAGTATTTT
TRBJ2-3 | TRBV7-6 | . | . | CASSLMQGTDTQYF | TGTGCCAGCAGCTTAATGCAGGGCACAGATACGCAGTATTTT
TRBJ2-4 | TRBV10-3 | . | TRBD1 | CAISEPQGDIQYF | TGTGCCATCAGTGAGCCCCAGGGGGACATTCAGTACTTC
TRBJ1-1 | TRBV6-6 | . | . | CASSYPRTEAFF | TGTGCCAGCAGTTACCCGAGAACTGAAGCTTTCTTT
TRBJ2-3 | TRBV30 | few | TRBD2 | CAWSVGLAGIYF | TGTGCCTGGAGTGTCGGACTAGCGGGGATTTATTTT
TRBJ2-5 | TRBV19 | . | TRBD2 | CASSPGLATHQETQYF | TGTGCCAGTAGTCCCGGACTAGCGACACATCAAGAGACCCAGTACTTC
TRBJ1-5 | TRBV2 | . | TRBD1 | CASRGGQGSNQPQHF | TGTGCCAGCAGGGGAGGACAGGGAAGCAATCAGCCCCAGCATTTT
TRBJ1-2 | TRBV19 | . | TRBD1 | CASSIGKQGSYGYTF | TGTGCCAGTAGTATAGGTAAACAGGGGTCCTATGGCTACACCTTC
TRBJ2-5 | TRBV9 | . | . | CASSASQGWETQYF | TGTGCCAGCAGCGCCAGCCAGGGGTGGGAGACCCAGTACTTC
TRBJ1-5 | TRBV4-1 | once | . | CASSQAAGRSNQPQHF | TGCGCCAGCAGCCAAGCAGCGGGGAGAAGCAATCAGCCCCAGCATTTT
TRBJ2-2 | TRBV2 | . | . | CASSKDSPNTGELFF | TGTGCCAGCAGTAAGGACAGCCCCAACACCGGGGAGCTGTTTTTT
TRBJ1-5 | TRBV10-2 | . | TRBD1 | CASGAPGTGSNQPQHF | TGCGCCAGCGGGGCCCCCGGGACAGGAAGCAATCAGCCCCAGCATTTT
TRBJ1-6 | TRBV7-2 | . | . | CASSYQGSYNSPLHF | TGTGCCAGCAGCTATCAGGGCTCCTATAATTCACCCCTCCACTTT
TRBJ2-6 | TRBV25-1 | . | . | CASSGGVSGANVLTF | TGTGCCAGCAGTGGGGGGGTCTCTGGGGCCAACGTCCTGACTTTC
TRBJ2-1 | TRBV11-3 | . | . | CASTRRHGNNEQFF | TGTGCCAGCACCCGACGTCACGGGAACAATGAGCAGTTCTTC
TRBJ2-7 | TRBV6-1 | . | TRBD1 | CASGRDSYGQYF | TGTGCCAGCGGCCGGGACAGCTACGGGCAGTACTTC
TRBJ2-2 | TRBV7-6 | . | . | CASRKRELPRGQGANTGELFF | TGTGCCAGCAGAAAACGGGAGTTACCTAGGGGGCAGGGGGCGAACACCGGGGAGCTGTTTTTT
TRBJ1-6 | TRBV6-5 | . | . | CASSYEQGRGPLHF | TGTGCCAGCAGTTACGAACAGGGTCGTGGACCCCTCCACTTT
TRBJ2-1 | TRBV6-4 | . | . | CASSREAAVSYNEQFF | TGTGCCAGCAGTCGAGAAGCTGCGGTCTCCTACAATGAGCAGTTCTTC
TRBJ2-1 | TRBV29-1 | . | . | CSVLSTPLHNEQFF | TGCAGCGTTCTCAGTACCCCTCTTCACAATGAGCAGTTCTTC
TRBJ2-5 | TRBV4-3 | . | . | CASSQAQVSTETQYF | TGCGCCAGCAGCCAAGCCCAGGTCAGCACGGAGACCCAGTACTTC
TRBJ2-3 | TRBV5-4 | . | . | CASSLGLSGTDTQYF | TGTGCCAGCAGCTTGGGACTCTCTGGCACAGATACGCAGTATTTT
TRBJ2-3 | TRBV7-2 | . | . | CASSLDGPGGPLDTQYF | TGTGCCAGCAGCTTAGATGGTCCGGGGGGCCCTTTAGATACGCAGTATTTT
TRBJ2-1 | TRBV19 | . | TRBD2 | CASSTLLATYNEQFF | TGTGCCAGTAGTACCTTACTAGCGACCTACAATGAGCAGTTCTTC
TRBJ2-7 | TRBV7-2 | . | TRBD1 | CASSLEFPGQGREQYF | TGTGCCAGCAGCTTAGAGTTTCCGGGACAGGGGAGGGAGCAGTACTTC
TRBJ2-4 | TRBV18 | . | . | CASSLEKTINIQYF | TGTGCCAGCTCACTCGAGAAAACCATAAACATTCAGTACTTC
TRBJ1-2 | TRBV18 | . | TRBD1 | CASSPDREDGYTF | TGTGCCAGCTCACCAGACAGGGAGGATGGCTACACCTTC
TRBJ2-5 | TRBV28 | . | TRBD2 | CASSFGGVGETQYF | TGTGCCAGCAGTTTCGGGGGGGTCGGAGAGACCCAGTACTTC
TRBJ1-4 | TRBV7-2 | . | . | CASTNWGVEKLFF | TGTGCCAGCACCAATTGGGGCGTCGAAAAACTGTTTTTT
TRBJ2-2 | TRBV6-6 | . | . | CASSSTSPPGAGELFF | TGTGCCAGCAGTTCGACTTCGCCTCCCGGTGCCGGGGAGCTGTTTTTT
TRBJ1-4 | TRBV15 | once | TRBD1 | CATSRLDRGNEKLFF | TGTGCCACCAGCAGACTCGACAGGGGGAATGAAAAACTGTTTTTT